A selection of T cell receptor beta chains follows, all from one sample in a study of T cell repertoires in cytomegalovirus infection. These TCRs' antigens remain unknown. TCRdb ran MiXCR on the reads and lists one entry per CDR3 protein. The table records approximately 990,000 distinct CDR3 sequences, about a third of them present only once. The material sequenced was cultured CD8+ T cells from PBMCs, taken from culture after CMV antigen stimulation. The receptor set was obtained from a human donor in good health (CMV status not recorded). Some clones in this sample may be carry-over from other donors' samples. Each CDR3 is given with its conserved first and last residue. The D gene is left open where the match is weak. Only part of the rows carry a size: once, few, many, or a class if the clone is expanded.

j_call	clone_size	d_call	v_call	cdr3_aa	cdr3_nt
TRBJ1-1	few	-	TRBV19	CASSLQDTLNTEAFF	TGTGCCAGTAGTCTCCAGGACACGTTGAACACTGAAGCTTTCTTT
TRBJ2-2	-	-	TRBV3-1	CASRIEFAGELFF	TGTGCCAGCAGAATAGAGTTTGCCGGGGAGCTGTTTTTT
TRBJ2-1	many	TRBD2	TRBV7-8	CASSPVGGGRLNEQFF	TGTGCCAGCAGCCCCGTCGGGGGGGGGCGTCTAAATGAGCAGTTCTTC
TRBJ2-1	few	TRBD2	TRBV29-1	CSVEGERGYYNEQFF	TGCAGCGTTGAAGGGGAGCGGGGGTACTACAATGAGCAGTTCTTC
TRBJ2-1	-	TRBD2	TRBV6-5	CASSYGLVSGGFFIHEQFF	TGTGCCAGCAGTTATGGGTTGGTGAGCGGGGGCTTCTTTATACATGAGCAGTTCTTC
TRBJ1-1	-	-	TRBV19	CATQGFLNTEAFF	TGTGCCACCCAGGGATTTCTGAACACTGAAGCTTTCTTT
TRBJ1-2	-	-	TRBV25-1	CASSVETGLDYGYTF	TGTGCCAGCAGTGTTGAGACTGGTTTGGACTATGGCTACACCTTC
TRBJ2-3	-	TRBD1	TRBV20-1	CSARDQGESTDTQYF	TGCAGTGCTAGAGATCAGGGGGAGAGCACAGATACGCAGTATTTT
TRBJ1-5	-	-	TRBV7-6	CASSGADGPIGNQPQHF	TGTGCCAGCAGCGGGGCCGATGGCCCGATAGGCAATCAGCCCCAGCATTTT
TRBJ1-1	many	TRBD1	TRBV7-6	CASSSDRGDTEAFF	TGTGCCAGCAGCTCGGACAGGGGCGACACTGAAGCTTTCTTT
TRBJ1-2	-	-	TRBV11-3	CASSFYIGTEYGYTF	TGTGCCAGCAGCTTTTATATCGGGACGGAGTATGGCTACACCTTC
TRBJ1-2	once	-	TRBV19	CASSPLGGDYGYTF	TGTGCCAGTAGTCCCCTTGGAGGGGACTATGGCTACACCTTC
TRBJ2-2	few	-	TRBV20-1	CSASSPAGELFF	TGCAGTGCTAGTTCCCCCGCCGGGGAGCTGTTTTTT
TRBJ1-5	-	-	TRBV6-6	CASTPEVVTNQPQHF	TGTGCCAGCACACCCGAGGTCGTCACTAATCAGCCCCAGCATTTT
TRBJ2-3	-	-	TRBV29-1	CSVDPHLQRDTQYF	TGCAGCGTTGATCCCCATCTTCAGCGGGATACGCAGTATTTT
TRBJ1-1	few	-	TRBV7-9	CASSSTTRVFEAFF	TGTGCCAGCAGCTCGACCACCAGGGTTTTCGAAGCTTTCTTT
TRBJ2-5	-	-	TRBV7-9	CASSFVGLSQETQYF	TGTGCCAGCAGCTTCGTGGGACTCTCCCAAGAGACCCAGTACTTC